A selection of T cell receptor beta chains follows, all from one sample in a study of T cells in Graves' hyperthyroidism and ophthalmopathy. Via MiXCR, TCRdb re-called the multiplex PCR reads, giving one row per CDR3 protein. The sample lists about 690,000 distinct CDR3 sequences, around 16% seen once, with 15% to 19% in the top ten. The sample consisted of blood. These TCRs come from a man between 45 and 60 years old with Graves' hyperthyroidism. Each CDR3 is given with its conserved first and last residue. A D gene is named only where the DNA matches it firmly.

TRBJ1-2 | TRBV12-5 | . | CASGKGRNYGYTF
TRBJ2-7 | TRBV10-3 | . | CAISDRGENEQYF
TRBJ2-6 | TRBV11-3 | . | CASSFPGAGANVLTF
TRBJ2-1 | TRBV24-1 | TRBD2 | CATSPSGKDEQFF
TRBJ2-3 | TRBV19 | . | CASSPSVITDTQYF
TRBJ1-1 | TRBV10-3 | TRBD1 | CAISRGGQTNTEAFF
TRBJ2-7 | TRBV5-1 | TRBD1 | CASSLPVRQGPAYEQYF
TRBJ2-3 | TRBV2 | . | CASSELGDTQYF
TRBJ2-1 | TRBV28 | TRBD2 | CASWSLAGSYNEQFF
TRBJ2-3 | TRBV2 | . | CASSEAGGGTQYF
TRBJ2-1 | TRBV11-2 | TRBD2 | CASSPSGSEYNEQFF
TRBJ2-7 | TRBV30 | TRBD2 | CAWSVGLAGVREQYF
TRBJ1-3 | TRBV12-3/TRBV12-4 | . | CASSWGQGFFGNTIYF
TRBJ2-7 | TRBV9 | TRBD2 | CASSDSSGYSYEQYF
TRBJ1-2 | TRBV3-1 | . | CASSKGVWGYTF
TRBJ1-3 | TRBV2 | TRBD1 | CASTHTGGFTGNTIYF
TRBJ2-1 | TRBV12-3/TRBV12-4 | TRBD1 | CASLLGTGYNEQFF
TRBJ2-3 | TRBV30 | . | CAWSQRRDTQYF
TRBJ2-7 | TRBV11-2 | TRBD2 | CASSFGTSSWEQYF
TRBJ1-1 | TRBV28 | . | CASSFEPSEAFF
TRBJ2-1 | TRBV19 | TRBD2 | CASSITGAGVTGEQFF
TRBJ2-1 | TRBV12-3/TRBV12-4 | TRBD2 | CASSPGLAAFSYNEQFF
TRBJ2-3 | TRBV28 | TRBD2 | CASSQQTSGSTDTQYF
TRBJ2-1 | TRBV27 | . | CASSLGGSGSNEQFF
TRBJ2-6 | TRBV6-2/TRBV6-3 | . | CASSSGFAGANVLTF
TRBJ1-5 | TRBV20-1 | . | CSAPEGDRQPQHF
TRBJ2-5 | TRBV28 | TRBD1 | CASSPDRGRGETQYF
TRBJ2-1 | TRBV5-8 | . | CASSLEKSGPTSYNEQFF
TRBJ2-3 | TRBV9 | . | CASSVAGTTDTQYF
TRBJ2-7 | TRBV11-2 | TRBD1 | CASSVGTGSSYEQYF
TRBJ2-7 | TRBV19 | TRBD2 | CASNLGLVDYEQYF
TRBJ2-7 | TRBV20-1 | . | CSARDPRSSYEQYF
TRBJ2-2 | TRBV6-4 | TRBD1 | CASSVDRGATGELFF
TRBJ2-7 | TRBV18 | . | CASSPRAGDHEQYF
TRBJ2-1 | TRBV9 | . | CASSVDYEQFF
TRBJ2-1 | TRBV7-9 | . | CASSVSSASSYNEQFF
TRBJ2-1 | TRBV19 | TRBD2 | CASSITSGGTYNEQFF
TRBJ1-2 | TRBV3-1 | . | CASSPRPGDNPLYGYTF
TRBJ2-7 | TRBV24-1 | TRBD1 | CATSDTGTGFYEQYF
TRBJ2-7 | TRBV11-2 | TRBD2 | CASSLTSGVAYEQYF
TRBJ2-2 | TRBV10-3 | . | CAISAVVTGELFF